The 18 T cell receptor beta chains in this list originate from one sample, sequenced in a study of T cells in Graves' hyperthyroidism and ophthalmopathy. RNA transcripts provided the source from which TCR beta CDR3 regions were amplified. In the first-round RT-PCR of the TCR CDR3, the HTBI primer set was used. Via MiXCR, TCRdb re-called the multiplex PCR reads, giving one row per CDR3 protein. The data hold 400,000 or so distinct CDR3 sequences, with roughly 15% observed a single time. Sequencing was performed on blood. Receptors originate from a woman between 55 and 75 years old with Graves' ophthalmopathy.

This clonotype has just a few counts. The V and J genes are TRBV10-2 and TRBJ2-5; 8 bases agree with TRBD1. The germline gives CDR1 WSHSY, CDR2 SAAADI. Trimming cost V 0 bases and J 2 bases; bases outside gene matches: 5. The CDR3 is made up of 16 amino acids. CDR3 bases: TGCGCCAGCAGTGAGTCGGTCGGGACAGGACAAGAGACCCAGTACTTC. Its protein is CASSESVGTGQETQYF.

At least ten counts were recorded for this clonotype. The rearrangement uses TRBV5-6 and TRBJ1-1; D remains unclear. V lost 2 bases to trimming and J lost 7 bases, with 9 bases between them. Germline V CDR1 and CDR2: SGHDT, YYEEEE. The CDR3 spans 12 residues. The CDR3 sequence is CASSLSRLEAFF. Written as DNA, the CDR3 is TGTGCCAGCAGCTTATCCAGACTTGAAGCTTTCTTT.

This clonotype was seen more than once but under ten times. V and J are TRBV20-1 and TRBJ1-2, with TRBD1 matching over 7 bases. CDR1 DFQATT and CDR2 SNEGSKA come from the germline V gene (reference sequence). V lost 2 bases and J lost 10; bases outside the gene matches: 10. This CDR3 has 13 residues. In nucleotides, the CDR3 is TGCAGTGCTAGAAGTCAGGGGGGGGGCGCCTACACCTTC. Translating it yields CSARSQGGGAYTF.

This clonotype has a count of ten or more. The genes are TRBV19 and TRBJ1-5; maybe TRBD1 (6 bases). V lost 2 bases and J 2 bases, leaving 10 bases between the germline ends. The CDR3 contains 15 residues. Germline loops: CDR1 LNHDA, CDR2 SQIVND (reference sequence). The CDR3 loop reads CASSIRQARNQPQHF. The DNA of the CDR3 is TGTGCCAGTAGTATACGACAGGCTCGCAATCAGCCCCAGCATTTT. Variable domain in full (rest from reference TRBV19 and TRBJ1-5): DGGITQSPKYLFRKEGQNVTLSCEQNLNHDAMYWYRQDPGQGLRLIYYSQIVNDFQKGDIAEGYSVSREKKESFPLTVTSAQKNPTAFYLCASSIRQARNQPQHFGDGTRLSIL.

The rearrangement joins TRBV28 to TRBJ2-1; 10 bases match TRBD2. Trimming cost V 7 bases and J 7 bases; bases outside gene matches: 4. Germline V gene lookup returns CDR1 MDHEN and CDR2 SYDVKM. The CDR3 is made up of 13 amino acids. The DNA of the CDR3 is TGTGCCAGCATAGCTAGCGGGAGTAATGAGCAGTTCTTC. This encodes CASIASGSNEQFF.

A word on this clonotype: This may come from a read error, since a much larger clone is one base off. V usage is TRBV12-3 or TRBV12-4 and J usage is TRBJ2-7; possible D gene TRBD2, 5 bases. V gave up 7 bases and J gave up 4 bases, with 20 bases separating them. The CDR3 is made up of 15 amino acids. The CDR3 protein is CASMGPWTAWYEQYF. CDR3 DNA: TGTGCCAGCATGGGCCCCTGGACTGCCTGGTACGAGCAGTACTTC.

In its sample, this clonotype was seen many times. The V and J genes are TRBV7-9 and TRBJ2-7, with D perhaps being TRBD1 or TRBD2 (6 bases each). In germline, CDR1 is SEHNR, CDR2 FQNEAQ (reference sequence). Trimming left V 6 bases short and J 1 base short, with 19 bases between. The CDR3 is 16 residues long. The CDR3, as DNA: TGTGCCAGCAGGGGGGGCACGGGGGCCTCATCCTACGAGCAGTACTTC. This encodes CASRGGTGASSYEQYF.

This clonotype appeared many times. J is TRBJ2-3 and V is TRBV30, with 7 bases that match TRBD2. This CDR3 is 14 amino acids long. Germline lookup yields CDR1 GTSNPN and CDR2 SVGIG (reference sequence). V was pared by 3 bases and J by 0 bases, with 3 bases of the junction left unmatched. CDR3 sequence: CAWSPGLSTDTQYF. The CDR3, as DNA: TGTGCCTGGAGCCCGGGACTAAGCACAGATACGCAGTATTTT.

The J gene is TRBJ1-2, the V gene TRBV7-2, with D tentatively TRBD1 (6 bases). The CDR3 has 14 residues. The V gene's germline CDR1 is SGHTA and CDR2 FQGNSA. Trimming removed 3 bases from V and 6 bases from J, with 14 bases in between. CDR3 nucleotide sequence: TGTGCCAGCAGCTTTAACAGGGAGATAGATGGCTACACCTTC. It codes for CASSFNREIDGYTF.

This clonotype was found many times. J is TRBJ2-1 and V is TRBV5-1, with D perhaps assigned TRBD1 or TRBD2 (7 bases each). The length of the CDR3 is 16 residues. V lost 0 bases, J lost 9 bases, and 19 bases lay in between. Germline CDR1 reads SGHRS; CDR2 reads YFSETQ. The CDR3 reads CASSLDTAGEGAEQFF. The DNA of the CDR3 is TGCGCCAGCAGCTTGGATACGGCGGGAGAGGGGGCTGAGCAGTTCTTC.

The table lists this clonotype with many counts. The chain recombines TRBV6-1 with TRBJ2-1, with 9 bases matching TRBD1. The CDR3 length is 14 residues. The germline CDR1 and CDR2 sequences are MNHNS and SASEGT. V lost 5 bases to trimming and J lost 8 bases; unmatched junction nucleotides: 7. CDR3 bases: TGTGCCAGCAGTCCGGGACAGGGTTTCGATGAGCAGTTCTTC. This gives the protein CASSPGQGFDEQFF.

This clonotype was detected many times. The CDR3 DNA reads as TGTGCCAGCAGTACGACGATCGGACTAGCGGCCCCGGCCGGGGAGCTGTTTTTT. Its translation: CASSTTIGLAAPAGELFF. The chain employs TRBV28 and TRBJ2-2; 10 bases agree with TRBD2. Germline CDR1 is MDHEN and CDR2 is SYDVKM. The V segment lost 5 bases and the J segment 6 bases; nucleotides outside the gene matches: 15. There are 18 residues in the CDR3.

Ten or more counts support this clonotype. The chain carries TRBV12-5 and TRBJ2-1, with D tentatively TRBD2 (5 bases). The germline V and J ends were trimmed by 5 bases and 1 base, with 12 bases remaining between them. This CDR3 is built from 15 residues. Germline CDR1 LGHNT, CDR2 FRNRAP. The CDR3 DNA sequence: TGTGCTAGTGGTCCGAGGACTCAGTCCTACAATGAGCAGTTCTTC. Its protein product is CASGPRTQSYNEQFF.

This clonotype turned up a few times. The J gene is TRBJ1-5, the V gene TRBV11-2; D may be TRBD1 (6 bases). Germline lookup yields CDR1 SGHAT and CDR2 FQNNGV. Between the trimmed V and J ends, which lost 1 base and 1 base, there was a span of 14 bases. The CDR3 spans 17 residues. The CDR3 loop is CASSLAGGGGSNQPQHF. CDR3 coding DNA: TGTGCCAGCAGCTTAGCGGGGGGCGGGGGAAGCAATCAGCCCCAGCATTTT.

This clonotype was detected many times. The V and J genes are TRBV10-3 and TRBJ2-3, with 9 bases matching TRBD2. Germline CDR1 reads ENHRY; CDR2 reads SYGVKD. V gave up 2 bases and J gave up 1 base; unmatched junction bases: 7. CDR3 length: 17 residues. CDR3: CAISEASGNPRTDTQYF. CDR3 nucleotides: TGTGCCATCAGTGAGGCTAGCGGGAATCCCCGCACAGATACGCAGTATTTT.

At least ten counts were recorded for this clonotype. The chain couples TRBV12-3 or TRBV12-4 to TRBJ1-6; 9 positions match TRBD1. The CDR3 has 14 amino acids. Trimming cost V 3 bases and J 7 bases; bases outside gene matches: 1. The CDR3: CASSFGTGNSPLHF. DNA of the CDR3: TGTGCCAGCAGTTTTGGGACAGGGAATTCACCCCTCCACTTT.

This chain uses TRBV2 with TRBJ2-3; possibly TRBD2 for D (5 bases). The V end lost 5 bases, the J end lost 2 bases, and 8 bases lay between the germline ends. Germline CDR1 is SNHLY and CDR2 is FYNNEI. The CDR3 covers 13 residues. CDR3 nucleotide sequence: TGTGCCAGCAGTCAGACTATCACAGATACGCAGTATTTT. Translated: CASSQTITDTQYF.

The V and J genes are TRBV3-1 and TRBJ2-2; 8 bases fit TRBD1. The CDR3 runs to 15 residues. J gave up 3 bases and V 4 bases, and 4 bases lay outside the gene matches. Germline V gives CDR1 LGHDT, CDR2 YNNKEL (reference sequence). In DNA form, the CDR3 reads TGTGCCAGCAGCCTCACAGGGGGGCACACCGGGGAGCTGTTTTTT. This codes for CASSLTGGHTGELFF.